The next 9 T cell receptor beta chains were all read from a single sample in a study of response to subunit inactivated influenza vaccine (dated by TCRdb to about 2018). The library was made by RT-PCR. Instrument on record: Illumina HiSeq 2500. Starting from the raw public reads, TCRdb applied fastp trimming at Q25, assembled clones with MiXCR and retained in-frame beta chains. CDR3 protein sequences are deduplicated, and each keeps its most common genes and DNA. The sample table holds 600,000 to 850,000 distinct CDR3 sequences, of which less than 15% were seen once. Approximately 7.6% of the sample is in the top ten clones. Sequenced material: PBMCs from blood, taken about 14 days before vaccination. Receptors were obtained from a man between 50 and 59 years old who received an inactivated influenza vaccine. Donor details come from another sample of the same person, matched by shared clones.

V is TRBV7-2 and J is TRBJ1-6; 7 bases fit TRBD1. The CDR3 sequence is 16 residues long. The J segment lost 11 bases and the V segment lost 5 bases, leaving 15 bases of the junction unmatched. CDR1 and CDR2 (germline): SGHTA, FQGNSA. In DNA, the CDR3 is TGTGCCAGCAGCAAGATAGGGACAGCCTCTATTACACCCCTCCACTTT. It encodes CASSKIGTASITPLHF.

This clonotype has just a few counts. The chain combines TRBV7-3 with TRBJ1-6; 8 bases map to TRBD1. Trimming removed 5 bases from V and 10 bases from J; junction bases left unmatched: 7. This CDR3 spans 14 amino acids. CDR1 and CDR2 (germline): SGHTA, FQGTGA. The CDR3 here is CASSKDRVGSPLHF. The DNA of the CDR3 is TGTGCCAGCAGCAAGGACAGGGTCGGATCACCCCTCCACTTT.

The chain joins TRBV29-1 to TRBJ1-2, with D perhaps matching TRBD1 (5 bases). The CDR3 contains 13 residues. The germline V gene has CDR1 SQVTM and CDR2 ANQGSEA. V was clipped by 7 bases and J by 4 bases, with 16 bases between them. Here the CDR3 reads CSAAEGPSYGYTF. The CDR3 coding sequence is TGCAGCGCCGCCGAGGGGCCGTCCTATGGCTACACCTTC. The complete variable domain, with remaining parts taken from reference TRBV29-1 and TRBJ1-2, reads SAVISQKPSRDICQRGTSLTIQCQVDSQVTMMFWYRQQPGQSLTLIATANQGSEATYESGFVIDKFPISRPNLTFSTLTVSNMSPEDSSIYLCSAAEGPSYGYTFGSGTRLTVV.

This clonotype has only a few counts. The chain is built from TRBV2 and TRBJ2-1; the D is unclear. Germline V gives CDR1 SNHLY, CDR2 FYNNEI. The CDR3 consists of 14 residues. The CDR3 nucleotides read TGTGCAAAGGGTGGTAGGAGCTCCTACAATGAGCAGTTCTTC. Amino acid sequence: CAKGGRSSYNEQFF.

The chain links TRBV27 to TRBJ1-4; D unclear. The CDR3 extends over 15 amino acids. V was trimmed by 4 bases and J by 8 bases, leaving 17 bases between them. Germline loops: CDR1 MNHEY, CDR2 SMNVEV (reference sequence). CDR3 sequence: CASSSSPGRVEKLFF. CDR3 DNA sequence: TGTGCCAGCAGTTCGTCCCCCGGGAGAGTAGAAAAACTGTTTTTT.

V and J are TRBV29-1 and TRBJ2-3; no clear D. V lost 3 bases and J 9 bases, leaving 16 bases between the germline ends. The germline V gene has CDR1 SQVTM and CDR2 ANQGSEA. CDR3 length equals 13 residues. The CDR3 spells CSVERPTLRTQYF. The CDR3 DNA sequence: TGCAGCGTTGAGAGGCCCACTCTGAGGACGCAGTATTTT.

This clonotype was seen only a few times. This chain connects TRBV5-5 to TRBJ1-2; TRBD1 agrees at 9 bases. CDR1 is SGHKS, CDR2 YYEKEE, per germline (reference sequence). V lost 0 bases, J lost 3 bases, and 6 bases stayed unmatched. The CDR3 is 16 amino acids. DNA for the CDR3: TGTGCCAGCAGCTTGGATCCGGGACAGGGAGACTATGGCTACACCTTC. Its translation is CASSLDPGQGDYGYTF.

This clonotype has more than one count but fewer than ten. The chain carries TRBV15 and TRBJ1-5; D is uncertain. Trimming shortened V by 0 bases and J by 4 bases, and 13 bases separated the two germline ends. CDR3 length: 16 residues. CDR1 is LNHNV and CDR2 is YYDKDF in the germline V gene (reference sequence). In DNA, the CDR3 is TGTGCCACCAGCAGAGATCCCTGGGCACTTAATCAGCCCCAGCATTTT. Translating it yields CATSRDPWALNQPQHF.

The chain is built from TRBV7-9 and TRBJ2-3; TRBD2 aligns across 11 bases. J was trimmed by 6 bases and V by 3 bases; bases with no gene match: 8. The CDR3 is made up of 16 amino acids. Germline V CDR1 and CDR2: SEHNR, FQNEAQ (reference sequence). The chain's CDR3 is CASSFALAGGSDTQYF. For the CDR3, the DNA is TGTGCCAGCAGCTTCGCCCTAGCGGGGGGCTCGGATACGCAGTATTTT.